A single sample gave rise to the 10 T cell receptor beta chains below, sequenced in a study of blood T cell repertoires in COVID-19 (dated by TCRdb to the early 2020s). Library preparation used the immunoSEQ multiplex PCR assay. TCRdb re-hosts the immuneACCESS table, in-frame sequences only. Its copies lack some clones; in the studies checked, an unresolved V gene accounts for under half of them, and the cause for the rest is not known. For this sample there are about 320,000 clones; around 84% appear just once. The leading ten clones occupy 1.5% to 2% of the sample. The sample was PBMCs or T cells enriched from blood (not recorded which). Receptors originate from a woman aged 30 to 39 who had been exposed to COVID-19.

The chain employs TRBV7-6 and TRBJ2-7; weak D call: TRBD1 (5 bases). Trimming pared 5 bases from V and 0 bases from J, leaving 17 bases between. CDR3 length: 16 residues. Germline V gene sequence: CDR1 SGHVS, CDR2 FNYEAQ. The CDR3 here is CASSLTPQGHSYEQYF. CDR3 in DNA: TGTGCCAGCAGCCTAACTCCCCAGGGTCACTCCTACGAGCAGTACTTC.

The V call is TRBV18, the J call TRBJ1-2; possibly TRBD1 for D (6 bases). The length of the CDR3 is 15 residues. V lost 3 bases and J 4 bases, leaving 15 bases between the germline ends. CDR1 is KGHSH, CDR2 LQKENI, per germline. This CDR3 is CASSPAGDHGYGYTF. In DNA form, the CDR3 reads TGTGCCAGCTCACCCGCAGGGGATCACGGCTATGGCTACACCTTC.

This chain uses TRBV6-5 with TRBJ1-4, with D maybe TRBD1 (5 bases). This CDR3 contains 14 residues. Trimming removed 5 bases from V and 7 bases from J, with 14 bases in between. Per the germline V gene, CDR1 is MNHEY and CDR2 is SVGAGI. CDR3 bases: TGTGCCAGCAGTCAGACAGCCCATGTTGAAAAACTGTTTTTT. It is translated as CASSQTAHVEKLFF.

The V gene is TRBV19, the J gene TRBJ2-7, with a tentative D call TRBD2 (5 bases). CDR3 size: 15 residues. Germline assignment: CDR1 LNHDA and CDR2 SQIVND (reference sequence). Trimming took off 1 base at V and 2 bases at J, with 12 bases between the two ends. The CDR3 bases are TGTGCCAGTAGTATAGGTTTAGGACTGACCTACGAGCAGTACTTC. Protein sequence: CASSIGLGLTYEQYF.

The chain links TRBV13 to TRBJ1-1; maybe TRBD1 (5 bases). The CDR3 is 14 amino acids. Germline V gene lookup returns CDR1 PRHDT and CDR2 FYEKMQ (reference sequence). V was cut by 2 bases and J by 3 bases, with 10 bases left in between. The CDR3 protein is CASSLQGSHTEAFF. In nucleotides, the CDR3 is TGTGCCAGCAGCTTACAGGGATCTCACACTGAAGCTTTCTTT.

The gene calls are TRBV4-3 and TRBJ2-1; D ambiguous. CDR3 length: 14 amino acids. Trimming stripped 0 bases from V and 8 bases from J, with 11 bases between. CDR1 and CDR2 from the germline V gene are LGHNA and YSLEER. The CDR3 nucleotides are TGCGCCAGCAGCCAAGAACTCTATCGTGATGAGCAGTTCTTC. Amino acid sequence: CASSQELYRDEQFF.

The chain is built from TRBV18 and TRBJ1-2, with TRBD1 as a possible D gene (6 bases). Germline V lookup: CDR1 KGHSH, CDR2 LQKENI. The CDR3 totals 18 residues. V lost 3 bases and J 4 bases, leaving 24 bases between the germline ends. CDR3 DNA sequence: TGTGCCAGCTCACCCACCGCCCCGGGAGGACAGAATATCTATGGCTACACCTTC. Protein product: CASSPTAPGGQNIYGYTF.

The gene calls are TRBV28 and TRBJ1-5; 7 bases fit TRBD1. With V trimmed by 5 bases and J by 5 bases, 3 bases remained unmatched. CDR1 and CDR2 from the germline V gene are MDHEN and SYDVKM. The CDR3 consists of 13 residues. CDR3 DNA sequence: TGTGCCAGCAGTGGGACAGCCGATCAGCCCCAGCATTTT. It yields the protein CASSGTADQPQHF. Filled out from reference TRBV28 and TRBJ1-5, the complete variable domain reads DVKVTQSSRYLVKRTGEKVFLECVQDMDHENMFWYRQDPGLGLRLIYFSYDVKMKEKGDIPEGYSVSREKKERFSLILESASTNQTSMYLCASSGTADQPQHFGDGTRLSIL.

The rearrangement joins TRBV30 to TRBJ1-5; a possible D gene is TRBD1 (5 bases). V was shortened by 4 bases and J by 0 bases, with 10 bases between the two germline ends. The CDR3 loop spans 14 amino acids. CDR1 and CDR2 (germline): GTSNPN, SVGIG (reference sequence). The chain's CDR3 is CAWNQGISNQPQHF. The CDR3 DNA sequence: TGTGCCTGGAATCAGGGTATTAGCAATCAGCCCCAGCATTTT.

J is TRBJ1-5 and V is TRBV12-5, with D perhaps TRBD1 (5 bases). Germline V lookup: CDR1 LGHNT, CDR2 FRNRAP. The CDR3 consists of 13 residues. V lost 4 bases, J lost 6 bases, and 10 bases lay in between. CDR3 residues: CASGYGGFQPQHF. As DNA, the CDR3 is TGTGCTAGTGGTTATGGGGGGTTTCAGCCCCAGCATTTT.